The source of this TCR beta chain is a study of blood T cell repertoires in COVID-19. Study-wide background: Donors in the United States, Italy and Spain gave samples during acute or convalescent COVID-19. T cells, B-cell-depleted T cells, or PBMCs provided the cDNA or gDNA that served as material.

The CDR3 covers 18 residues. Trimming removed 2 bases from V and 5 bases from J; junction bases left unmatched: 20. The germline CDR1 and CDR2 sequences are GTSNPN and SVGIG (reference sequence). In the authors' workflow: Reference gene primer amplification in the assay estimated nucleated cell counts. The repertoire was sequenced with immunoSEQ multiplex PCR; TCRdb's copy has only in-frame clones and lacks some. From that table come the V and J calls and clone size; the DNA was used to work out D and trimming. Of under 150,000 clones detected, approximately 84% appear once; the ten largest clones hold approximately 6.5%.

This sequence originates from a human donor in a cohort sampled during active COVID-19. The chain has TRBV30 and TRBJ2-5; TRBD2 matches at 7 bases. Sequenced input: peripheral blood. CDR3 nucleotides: TGTGCCTGGAGTCCCAAACTCGGGGGGATCCCCGACCGGGAGACCCAGTACTTC. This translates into CAWSPKLGGIPDRETQYF.